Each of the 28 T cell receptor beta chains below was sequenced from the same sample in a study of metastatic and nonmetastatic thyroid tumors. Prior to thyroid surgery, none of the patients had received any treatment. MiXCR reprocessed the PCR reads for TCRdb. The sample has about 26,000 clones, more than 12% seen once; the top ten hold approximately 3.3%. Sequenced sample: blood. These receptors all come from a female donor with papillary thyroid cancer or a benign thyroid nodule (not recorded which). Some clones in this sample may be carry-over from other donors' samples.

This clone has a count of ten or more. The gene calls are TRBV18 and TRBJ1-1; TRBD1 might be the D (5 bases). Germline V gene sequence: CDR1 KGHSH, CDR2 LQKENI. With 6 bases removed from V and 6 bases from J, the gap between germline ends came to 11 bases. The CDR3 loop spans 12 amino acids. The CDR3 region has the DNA TGTGCCAGCTCGCTGGGGGGGGCTGAAGCTTTCTTT. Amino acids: CASSLGGAEAFF.

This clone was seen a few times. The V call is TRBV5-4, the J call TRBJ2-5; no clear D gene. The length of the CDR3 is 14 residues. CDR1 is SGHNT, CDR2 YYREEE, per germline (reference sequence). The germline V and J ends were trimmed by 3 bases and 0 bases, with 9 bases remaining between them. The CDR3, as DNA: TGTGCCAGCAGCTCCCCCCTCGACCAAGAGACCCAGTACTTC. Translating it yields CASSSPLDQETQYF.

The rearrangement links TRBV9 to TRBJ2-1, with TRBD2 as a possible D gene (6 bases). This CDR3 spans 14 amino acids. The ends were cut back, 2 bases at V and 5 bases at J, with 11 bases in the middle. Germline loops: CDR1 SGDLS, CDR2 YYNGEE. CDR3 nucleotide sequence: TGTGCCAGCAGCGTGGAGGGGAAGAACAATGAGCAGTTCTTC. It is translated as CASSVEGKNNEQFF. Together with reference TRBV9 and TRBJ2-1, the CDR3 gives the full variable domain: DSGVTQTPKHLITATGQRVTLRCSPRSGDLSVYWYQQSLDQGLQFLIQYYNGEERAKGNILERFSAQQFPDLHSELNLSSLELGDSALYFCASSVEGKNNEQFFGPGTRLTVL.

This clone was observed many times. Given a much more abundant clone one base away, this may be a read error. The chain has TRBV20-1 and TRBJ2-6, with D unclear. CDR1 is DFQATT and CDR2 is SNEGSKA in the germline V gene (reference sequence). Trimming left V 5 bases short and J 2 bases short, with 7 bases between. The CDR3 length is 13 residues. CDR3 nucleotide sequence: TGCAGTGCTGTGCGCGCTGGGGCCAACGTCCTGACTTTC. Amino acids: CSAVRAGANVLTF.

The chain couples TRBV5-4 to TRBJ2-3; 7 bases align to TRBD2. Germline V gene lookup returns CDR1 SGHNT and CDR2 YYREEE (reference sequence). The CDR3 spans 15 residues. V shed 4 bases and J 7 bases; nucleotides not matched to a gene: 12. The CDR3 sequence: CASSPGLVATNTQYF. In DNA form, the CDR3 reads TGTGCCAGCAGCCCCGGACTAGTGGCAACAAATACGCAGTATTTT.

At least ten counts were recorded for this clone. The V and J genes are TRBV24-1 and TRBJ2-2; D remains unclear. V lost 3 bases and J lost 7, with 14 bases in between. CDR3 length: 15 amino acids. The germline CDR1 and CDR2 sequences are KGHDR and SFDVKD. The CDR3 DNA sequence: TGTGCCACCAGTGATCCCCCGTCTGGTGGCGGGGAGCTGTTTTTT. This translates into CATSDPPSGGGELFF.

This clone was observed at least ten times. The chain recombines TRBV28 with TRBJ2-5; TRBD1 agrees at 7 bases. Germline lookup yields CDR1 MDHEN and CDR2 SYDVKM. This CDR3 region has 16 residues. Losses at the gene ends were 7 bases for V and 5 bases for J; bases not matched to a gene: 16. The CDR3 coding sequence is TGTGCCAGCACCCCCTTTCCCCCTACAGGGGAGGAGACCCAGTACTTC. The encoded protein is CASTPFPPTGEETQYF. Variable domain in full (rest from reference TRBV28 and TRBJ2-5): DVKVTQSSRYLVKRTGEKVFLECVQDMDHENMFWYRQDPGLGLRLIYFSYDVKMKEKGDIPEGYSVSREKKERFSLILESASTNQTSMYLCASTPFPPTGEETQYFGPGTRLLVL.

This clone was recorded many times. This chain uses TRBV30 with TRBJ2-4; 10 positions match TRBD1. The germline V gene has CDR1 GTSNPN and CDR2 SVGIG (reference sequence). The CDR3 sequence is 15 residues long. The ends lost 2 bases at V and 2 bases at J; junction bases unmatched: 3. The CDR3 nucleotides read TGTGCCTGGAGTTCAGACAGGGGGCCCAAAAACATTCAGTACTTC. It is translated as CAWSSDRGPKNIQYF.

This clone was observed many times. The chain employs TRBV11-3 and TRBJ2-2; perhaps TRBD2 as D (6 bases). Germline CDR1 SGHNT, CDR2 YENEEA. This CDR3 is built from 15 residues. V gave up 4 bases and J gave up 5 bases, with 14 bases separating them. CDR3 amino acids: CASSSGFGGTGELFF. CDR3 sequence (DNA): TGTGCCAGCAGCTCGGGGTTCGGAGGGACCGGGGAGCTGTTTTTT.

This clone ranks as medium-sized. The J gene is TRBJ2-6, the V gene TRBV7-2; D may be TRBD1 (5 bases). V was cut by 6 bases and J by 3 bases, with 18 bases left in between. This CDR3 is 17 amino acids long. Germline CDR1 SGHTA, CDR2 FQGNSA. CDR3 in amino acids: CASSPRVSTGGANVLTF. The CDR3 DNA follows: TGTGCCAGCAGTCCCAGGGTTTCGACTGGTGGGGCCAACGTCCTGACTTTC.

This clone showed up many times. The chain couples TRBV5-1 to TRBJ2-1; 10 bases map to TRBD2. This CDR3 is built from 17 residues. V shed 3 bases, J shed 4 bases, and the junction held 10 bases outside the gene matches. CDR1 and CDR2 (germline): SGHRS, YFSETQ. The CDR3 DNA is TGCGCCAGCAGCTGGGCGGGAGCGGGAGGGCCTTACAATGAGCAGTTCTTC. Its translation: CASSWAGAGGPYNEQFF.

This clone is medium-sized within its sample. The CDR3 sequence is CASSRTGDLYEQYF. The CDR3 bases are TGTGCCAGCAGCCGCACAGGTGACTTGTACGAGCAGTACTTC. This chain joins TRBV13 and TRBJ2-7, with D possibly TRBD1 on 5 matching bases. Trimming left V 5 bases short and J 4 bases short, with 15 bases between. From germline, CDR1 is PRHDT and CDR2 FYEKMQ (reference sequence). The CDR3 spans 14 residues. Full variable domain (remainder filled in from reference TRBV13 and TRBJ2-7): AAGVIQSPRHLIKEKRETATLKCYPIPRHDTVYWYQQGPGQDPQFLISFYEKMQSDKGSIPDRFSAQQFSDYHSELNMSSLELGDSALYFCASSRTGDLYEQYFGPGTRLTVT.

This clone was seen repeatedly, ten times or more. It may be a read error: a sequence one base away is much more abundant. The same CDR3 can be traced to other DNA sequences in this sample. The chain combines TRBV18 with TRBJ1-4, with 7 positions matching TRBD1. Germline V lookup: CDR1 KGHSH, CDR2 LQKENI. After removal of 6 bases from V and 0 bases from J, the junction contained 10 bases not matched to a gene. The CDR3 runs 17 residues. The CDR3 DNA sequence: TGTGCCAGCTCCTCGGGACAGATTTCCTCAACTAATGAAAAACTGTTTTTT. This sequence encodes CASSSGQISSTNEKLFF.

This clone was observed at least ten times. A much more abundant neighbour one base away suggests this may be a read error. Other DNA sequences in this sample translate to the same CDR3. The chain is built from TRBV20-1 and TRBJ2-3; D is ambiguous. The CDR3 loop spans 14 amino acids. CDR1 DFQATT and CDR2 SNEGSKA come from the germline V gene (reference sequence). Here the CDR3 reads CSARGEWSTDTQYF. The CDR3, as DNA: TGCAGTGCCCGCGGCGAATGGAGCACGGATACGCAGTATTTT.

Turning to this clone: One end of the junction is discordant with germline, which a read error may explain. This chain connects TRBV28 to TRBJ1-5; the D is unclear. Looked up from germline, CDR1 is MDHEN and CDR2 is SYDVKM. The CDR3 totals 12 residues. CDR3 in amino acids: CASSDGYQPLHF. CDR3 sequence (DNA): TGTGCCAGCAGTGACGGTTATCAGCCCCTGCATTTT.

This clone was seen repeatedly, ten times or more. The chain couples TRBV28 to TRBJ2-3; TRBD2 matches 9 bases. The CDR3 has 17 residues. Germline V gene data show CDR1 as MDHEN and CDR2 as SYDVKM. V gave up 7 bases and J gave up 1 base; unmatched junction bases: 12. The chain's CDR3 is CASNRAGGARGTDTQYF. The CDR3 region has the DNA TGTGCCAGCAACCGGGCGGGAGGGGCTCGGGGCACAGATACGCAGTATTTT.

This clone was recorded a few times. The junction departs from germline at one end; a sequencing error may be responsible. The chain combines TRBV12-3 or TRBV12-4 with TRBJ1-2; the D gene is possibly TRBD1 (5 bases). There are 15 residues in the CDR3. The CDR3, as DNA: TGTGCCGGCAGCCGGGGGGGTAGTGGGTATGATGGCTACACCTTC. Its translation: CAGSRGGSGYDGYTF.

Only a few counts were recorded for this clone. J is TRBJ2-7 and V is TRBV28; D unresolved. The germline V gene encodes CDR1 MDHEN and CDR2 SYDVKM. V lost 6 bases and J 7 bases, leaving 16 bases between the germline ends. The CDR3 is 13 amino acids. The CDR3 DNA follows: TGTGCCAGCAGACAAAGTCACACCTGGGAGCAGTACTTC. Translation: CASRQSHTWEQYF.

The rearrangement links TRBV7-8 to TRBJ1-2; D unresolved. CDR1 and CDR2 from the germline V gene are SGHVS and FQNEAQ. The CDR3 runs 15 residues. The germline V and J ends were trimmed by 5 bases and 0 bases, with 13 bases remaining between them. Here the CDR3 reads CASSPALPANYGYTF. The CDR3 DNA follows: TGTGCCAGCAGCCCCGCTCTTCCTGCTAACTATGGCTACACCTTC. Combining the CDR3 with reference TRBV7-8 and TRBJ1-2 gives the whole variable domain GAGVSQSPRYKVAKRGQDVALRCDPISGHVSLFWYQQALGQGPEFLTYFQNEAQLDKSGLPSDRFFAERPEGSVSTLKIQRTQQEDSAVYLCASSPALPANYGYTFGSGTRLTVV.

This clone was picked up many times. CDR3 sequence (DNA): TGTGCCAGCAGCCCGTTCCGCTCTGGGTACAATGAGCAGTTCTTC. It specifies CASSPFRSGYNEQFF. The chain recombines TRBV5-5 with TRBJ2-1; D ambiguous. V lost 4 bases, J lost 4 bases, and 15 bases lay in between. The germline gives CDR1 SGHKS, CDR2 YYEKEE (reference sequence). This CDR3 has 15 residues.

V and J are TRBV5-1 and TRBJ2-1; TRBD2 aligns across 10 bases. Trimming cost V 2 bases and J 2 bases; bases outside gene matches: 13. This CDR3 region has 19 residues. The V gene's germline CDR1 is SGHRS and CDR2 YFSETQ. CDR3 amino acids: CASSLMGTSGTPPYNEQFF. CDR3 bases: TGCGCCAGCAGCTTAATGGGAACTAGCGGGACACCCCCCTACAATGAGCAGTTCTTC.

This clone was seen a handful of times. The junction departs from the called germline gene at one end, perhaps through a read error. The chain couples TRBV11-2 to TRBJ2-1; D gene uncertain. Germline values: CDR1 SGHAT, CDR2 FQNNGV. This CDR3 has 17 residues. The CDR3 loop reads CASSLDSRTTSYNEQFF. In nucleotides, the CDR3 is TGTGCCAGCAGCTTAGACAGCCGTACGACCTCCTACAACGAGCAGTTCTTC.

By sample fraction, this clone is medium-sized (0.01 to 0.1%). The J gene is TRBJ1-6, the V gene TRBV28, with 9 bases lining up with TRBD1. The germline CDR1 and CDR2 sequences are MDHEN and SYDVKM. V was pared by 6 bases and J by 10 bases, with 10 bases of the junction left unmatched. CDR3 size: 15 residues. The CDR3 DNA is TGTGCCAGCAGCTCCGAAGGGACAGGGTTATCACCCCTCCACTTT. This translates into CASSSEGTGLSPLHF.

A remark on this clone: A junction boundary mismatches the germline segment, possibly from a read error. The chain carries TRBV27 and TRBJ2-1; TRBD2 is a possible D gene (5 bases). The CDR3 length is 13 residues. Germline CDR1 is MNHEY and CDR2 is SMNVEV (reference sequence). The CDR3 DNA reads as TGTGCCAGCAGCCCTATACCTAGCTATGAGAAGTTCTTC. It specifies CASSPIPSYEKFF.

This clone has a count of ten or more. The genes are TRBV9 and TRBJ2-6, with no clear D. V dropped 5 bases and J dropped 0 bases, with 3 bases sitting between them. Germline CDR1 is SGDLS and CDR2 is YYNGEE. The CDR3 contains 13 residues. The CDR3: CASRASGANVLTF. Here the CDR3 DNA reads TGTGCCAGCAGGGCCTCTGGGGCCAACGTCCTGACTTTC.

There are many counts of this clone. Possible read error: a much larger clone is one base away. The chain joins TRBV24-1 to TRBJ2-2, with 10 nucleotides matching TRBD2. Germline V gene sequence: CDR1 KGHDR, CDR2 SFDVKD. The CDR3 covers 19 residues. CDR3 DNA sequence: TGTGCCACCAGTGGCCCACCCTCTCTAGCGGGAGCGAACACCGGGGGGCTGTTTTTT. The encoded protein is CATSGPPSLAGANTGGLFF.

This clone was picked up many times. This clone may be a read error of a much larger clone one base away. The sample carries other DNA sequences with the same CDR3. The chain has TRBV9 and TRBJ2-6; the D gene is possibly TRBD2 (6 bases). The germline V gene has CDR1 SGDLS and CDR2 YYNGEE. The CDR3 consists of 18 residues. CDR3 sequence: CASSVGLARSSGADVLTF. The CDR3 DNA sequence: TGTGCCAGCAGCGTAGGGCTAGCGCGGTCCTCTGGGGCCGACGTCCTGACTTTC.

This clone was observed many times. As DNA, the CDR3 is TGTGCCAGCAGCCCAGGGGATGAGACCCAGTACTTC. Its protein is CASSPGDETQYF. The rearrangement links TRBV7-9 to TRBJ2-5; D might be TRBD1 (6 bases). Trimming stripped 5 bases from V and 5 bases from J, with 9 bases between. From germline, CDR1 is SEHNR and CDR2 FQNEAQ (reference sequence). The CDR3 has 12 residues.